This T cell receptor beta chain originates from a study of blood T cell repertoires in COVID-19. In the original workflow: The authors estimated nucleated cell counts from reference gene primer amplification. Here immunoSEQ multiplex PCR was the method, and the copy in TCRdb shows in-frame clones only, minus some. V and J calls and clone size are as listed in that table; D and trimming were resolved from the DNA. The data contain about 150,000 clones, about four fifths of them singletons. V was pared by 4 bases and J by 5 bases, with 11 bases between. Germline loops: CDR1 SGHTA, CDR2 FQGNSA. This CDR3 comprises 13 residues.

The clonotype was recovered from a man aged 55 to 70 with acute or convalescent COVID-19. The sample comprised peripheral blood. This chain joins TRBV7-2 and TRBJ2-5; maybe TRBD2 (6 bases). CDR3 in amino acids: CASSYGRGETQYF. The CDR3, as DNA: TGTGCCAGCAGCTACGGGAGAGGCGAGACCCAGTACTTC.